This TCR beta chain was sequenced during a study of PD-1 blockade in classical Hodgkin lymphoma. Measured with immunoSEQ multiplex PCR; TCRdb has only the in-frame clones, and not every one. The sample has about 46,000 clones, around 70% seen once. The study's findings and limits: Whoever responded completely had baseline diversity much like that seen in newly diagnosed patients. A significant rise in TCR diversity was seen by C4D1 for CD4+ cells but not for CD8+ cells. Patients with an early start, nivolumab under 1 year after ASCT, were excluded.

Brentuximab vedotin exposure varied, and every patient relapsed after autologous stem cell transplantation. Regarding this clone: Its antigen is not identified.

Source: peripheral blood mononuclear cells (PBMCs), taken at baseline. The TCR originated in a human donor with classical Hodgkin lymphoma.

CDR3 nucleotides: TGTGCCAGCGCGGACGGACTCAACTATGGCTACACCTTC. Translation gives CASADGLNYGYTF. The chain couples TRBV2 to TRBJ1-2; no definite D call. Per germline, CDR1 SNHLY and CDR2 FYNNEI. V dropped 8 bases and J dropped 2 bases, with 12 bases sitting between them. The CDR3 contains 13 residues.